These 13 T cell receptor beta chains came from one sample sequenced in a study of shared clonotypes between healthy human individuals. TCRdb's table, derived via immunoSEQ multiplex PCR, lists solely in-frame clones and lacks some. The sample lists about 1.5 million clones; around 97% were seen once. Sequenced material: naive CD4+ T cells sorted from blood. Subset: CD45RA+ positively selected. These receptors originate from a man aged 25-45 years in good health.

The chain employs TRBV18 and TRBJ2-5; no reliable D call. Trimming took off 3 bases at V and 5 bases at J, with 16 bases between the two ends. This CDR3 region has 15 residues. Germline loops: CDR1 KGHSH, CDR2 LQKENI. CDR3 protein: CASSPTGSPAETQYF. CDR3 bases: TGTGCCAGCTCACCCACCGGGTCCCCGGCGGAGACCCAGTACTTC.

The rearrangement links TRBV2 to TRBJ1-4, with D perhaps TRBD1 (6 bases). The CDR3 spans 14 residues. Germline values: CDR1 SNHLY, CDR2 FYNNEI. Between the trimmed V and J ends, which lost 1 base and 8 bases, there was a span of 11 bases. The CDR3 bases are TGTGCCAGCAGTGAAGGGGGGGCTGAGGAAAAACTGTTTTTT. It encodes CASSEGGAEEKLFF.

The chain uses TRBV7-6 and TRBJ2-1; D is possibly TRBD2 (5 bases). From germline, CDR1 is SGHVS and CDR2 FNYEAQ. The CDR3 consists of 15 residues. V lost 6 bases and J lost 3, with 15 bases in between. CDR3 protein: CASRQSTADYNEQFF. CDR3 DNA: TGTGCCAGCAGACAAAGCACAGCGGACTACAATGAGCAGTTCTTC.

In nucleotides, the CDR3 is TGTGCCAGCAGCTTATTAGGGTTGTTTGATACGCAGTATTTT. This sequence encodes CASSLLGLFDTQYF. The chain combines TRBV9 with TRBJ2-3, with D unresolved. This CDR3 has 14 residues. The V end was cut by 4 bases, the J end by 6 bases, with 15 bases between. The germline CDR1 and CDR2 sequences are SGDLS and YYNGEE.

The chain carries TRBV29-1 and TRBJ2-7, with TRBD2 matching over 9 bases. Unmatched junction bases numbered 6, after V lost 7 bases and J lost 5 bases. CDR1 and CDR2 (germline): SQVTM, ANQGSEA. This CDR3 spans 12 amino acids. This chain's CDR3 is CSAGGLANEQYF. The CDR3 coding sequence is TGCAGCGCAGGGGGACTAGCAAACGAGCAGTACTTC.

V and J are TRBV6-6 and TRBJ2-1, with D tentatively TRBD2 (6 bases). Germline CDR1 and CDR2: MNHNY and SVGAGI (reference sequence). This CDR3 is built from 14 residues. The germline V and J ends were trimmed by 2 bases and 7 bases, with 12 bases remaining between them. CDR3 nucleotides: TGTGCCAGCAGTTACGCGGGAAAGTGGAATGAGCAGTTCTTC. Translating it yields CASSYAGKWNEQFF.

J is TRBJ2-7 and V is TRBV19; D perhaps matches TRBD1 (6 bases). The CDR3 covers 11 residues. The germline gives CDR1 LNHDA, CDR2 SQIVND (reference sequence). Trimming took off 8 bases at V and 5 bases at J, with 10 bases between the two ends. The CDR3 DNA is TGTGCCAGTCAGGGGAACGACGAGCAGTACTTC. It is translated as CASQGNDEQYF.

The V gene is TRBV5-1, the J gene TRBJ2-2; a weak D match, TRBD2 (5 bases). With 3 bases removed from V and 1 base from J, the gap between germline ends came to 7 bases. Germline CDR1 reads SGHRS; CDR2 reads YFSETQ. This CDR3 has 14 residues. DNA of the CDR3: TGCGCCAGCAGCTCCCGGGAGAACACCGGGGAGCTGTTTTTT. It codes for CASSSRENTGELFF. The full variable domain, its missing parts supplied by reference TRBV5-1 and TRBJ2-2, is KAGVTQTPRYLIKTRGQQVTLSCSPISGHRSVSWYQQTPGQGLQFLFEYFSETQRNKGNFPGRFSGRQFSNSRSEMNVSTLELGDSALYLCASSSRENTGELFFGEGSRLTVL.

V and J are TRBV7-2 and TRBJ2-5; 11 bases fit TRBD2. The CDR3 loop spans 15 amino acids. From germline, CDR1 is SGHTA and CDR2 FQGNSA. Losses at the gene ends were 5 bases for V and 1 base for J; bases not matched to a gene: 3. CDR3: CASSPGLAGQETQYF. CDR3 DNA: TGTGCCAGCAGCCCCGGACTAGCGGGCCAAGAGACCCAGTACTTC. The whole variable domain, remainder taken from reference TRBV7-2 and TRBJ2-5, is GAGVSQSPSNKVTEKGKDVELRCDPISGHTALYWYRQSLGQGLEFLIYFQGNSAPDKSGLPSDRFSAERTGGSVSTLTIQRTQQEDSAVYLCASSPGLAGQETQYFGPGTRLLVL.

CDR3: CASRAGAETGELFF. Here the CDR3 DNA reads TGCGCCAGCAGGGCGGGAGCTGAAACCGGGGAGCTGTTTTTT. The rearrangement links TRBV5-1 to TRBJ2-2, with 7 bases that match TRBD2. Germline V gene lookup returns CDR1 SGHRS and CDR2 YFSETQ. The CDR3 totals 14 residues. Trimming took 5 bases from V and 5 from J; bases not matched to a gene: 6.

This clone was detected only once. The gene calls are TRBV2 and TRBJ2-1; 15 bases match TRBD2. Trimming at V came to 6 bases and at J to 7 bases, leaving 16 bases not matched to a gene. Germline-derived CDR1 and CDR2 are SNHLY and FYNNEI. The CDR3 runs 19 residues. Here the CDR3 DNA reads TGTGCCAGCAGAGAGCCGGGACTAGCGGGAGGCGCCTCGCATAATGAGCAGTTCTTC. Translation: CASREPGLAGGASHNEQFF.

This clone was picked up one time. The rearrangement uses TRBV5-1 and TRBJ2-3; TRBD2 matches 10 bases. CDR1 is SGHRS, CDR2 YFSETQ, per germline. This CDR3 is built from 17 residues. Trimming took 0 bases from V and 0 from J; bases not matched to a gene: 4. The DNA of the CDR3 is TGCGCCAGCAGCTTGGCGACAGCGGGAGGGAGCACAGATACGCAGTATTTT. As protein: CASSLATAGGSTDTQYF.

The J gene is TRBJ2-7, the V gene TRBV29-1; no reliable D call. Trimming stripped 8 bases from V and 1 base from J, with 15 bases between. This CDR3 has 13 amino acids. Germline CDR1 SQVTM, CDR2 ANQGSEA. As DNA, the CDR3 is TGCAGCCTAGGGATGGGTGGGTCCTACGAGCAGTACTTC. It yields the protein CSLGMGGSYEQYF.